The following is a T cell receptor beta chain sequence with its context. Its cognate antigen is unknown. These data are taken from a study of cytomegalovirus exposure and HLA in healthy donors. Study-level information: Previous work identified 95 million to 140 million unique TCR beta sequences from around 180 million T cells. Study-wide results and limits: It was only CMV serostatus that was available as immune exposure information.

The PCR had 60 Vbeta and 13 Jbeta primers. TCRdb's table, derived via immunoSEQ multiplex PCR, lists solely in-frame clones and lacks some. This table holds 150,000 to 200,000 clones, roughly 80% found once. This CDR3 has 15 amino acids. Germline V lookup: CDR1 SGHRS, CDR2 YFSETQ. V dropped 2 bases and J dropped 5 bases, with 11 bases sitting between them. Nominally healthy donors provided the samples, though records likely missed some immune exposures. This receptor was identified in a female donor in good health and CMV-seronegative. Sequencing input: PBMCs. V gene TRBV5-1 combines with J gene TRBJ1-6, with a weak D call TRBD1 (6 bases). CDR3 sequence (DNA): TGCGCCAGCAGCTTTTTACAGGGCAATAATTCACCCCTCCACTTT. Its translation is CASSFLQGNNSPLHF.